This TCR beta chain is drawn from a study of T cell responses to AZD1222 COVID-19 vaccine. Study observations and caveats: Among spike-specific TCRs, nearly half reportedly target unmutated variant regions.

Remarks on this clone: Its antigen is unknown.

Measured with immunoSEQ multiplex PCR; TCRdb has only the in-frame clones, and not every one. The data contain roughly 160,000 clones, around nine tenths of them singletons. The CDR3 has 17 residues. V lost 1 base to trimming and J lost 8 bases; unmatched junction nucleotides: 8. Germline V gives CDR1 LNHDA, CDR2 SQIVND (reference sequence). The sample here was peripheral blood, taken 28 days after the second AZD1222 dose. The receptor comes from an adult who received the AZD1222 COVID-19 vaccine. The chain recombines TRBV19 with TRBJ2-2; 12 positions agree with TRBD1. In DNA, the CDR3 is TGTGCCAGTAGTATAGCCGGGACAGGGGGCGCGTCAGGGGAGCTGTTTTTT. It is translated as CASSIAGTGGASGELFF.